This T cell receptor beta chain was found in a study of T cells in women clearing cervical HPV infection. The CDR3 sequence is 14 residues long. The germline gives CDR1 KGHSH, CDR2 LQKENI. Clones were read by immunoSEQ multiplex PCR, and TCRdb kept only the in-frame ones, dropping some. The table for this sample gives approximately 21,000 clones. Comments on this clone: The read terminates 3 residues ahead of where the CDR3 ends, so the germline J gene completes it.

All participants had a single incident cervical HPV16 infection, and prevalent HPV16 infections were excluded. MY09/MY11 PCR detected cervical HPV DNA; dot-blot assigned genotypes. The clonotype comes from a woman between 18 and 75 years old with a cervical HPV16 infection that either progressed to CIN3+ or cleared (not recorded which). The material sequenced was blood buffy coat. The V gene is TRBV18, the J gene TRBJ2-4; D unresolved. CDR3 amino acids: CASSYSGLSYGQYF. Partial CDR3 DNA: TGTGCCAGCTCATATTCGGGTTTGAGCTATGGT. Full variable domain (remainder filled in from reference TRBV18 and TRBJ2-4): NAGVMQNPRHLVRRRGQEARLRCSPMKGHSHVYWYRQLPEEGLKFMVYLQKENIIDESGMPKERFSAEFPKEGPSILRIQQVVRGDSAAYFCASSYSGLSYGQYFGAGTRLSVL.